A selection of T cell receptor beta chains follows, all from one sample in a study of cytomegalovirus exposure and HLA in healthy donors. Measured with immunoSEQ multiplex PCR; TCRdb has only the in-frame clones, and not every one. Of around 190,000 clones listed, almost 80% are singletons. Sequenced: PBMCs. All receptors derive from a young woman in good health and CMV-seronegative. The CDR3 runs from the conserved cysteine through the conserved F or W. The order of the fields is D gene, J gene, clone size, V gene, CDR3 DNA, CDR3 protein. The D gene is left open where the match is weak. For some rows the clone size is stated as once, few or many, or as a class when expanded; others skip it.

d_gene: TRBD2
j_gene: TRBJ2-1
abundance: .
v_gene: TRBV9
CDR3nt: TGTGCCAGCGGCACCCGACTAGCGGGGGATACGGTAGATGAGCAGTTCTTC
CDR3aa: CASGTRLAGDTVDEQFF

d_gene: .
j_gene: TRBJ2-7
abundance: .
v_gene: TRBV5-6
CDR3nt: TGTGCCAGCAGCTTATCTCAGGGCTGGTACGAGCAGTACTTC
CDR3aa: CASSLSQGWYEQYF

d_gene: TRBD1
j_gene: TRBJ2-3
abundance: .
v_gene: TRBV6-5
CDR3nt: TGTGCCAGCAGTTACTCGAGCCAGGGGGAAGCAGATACGCAGTATTTT
CDR3aa: CASSYSSQGEADTQYF

d_gene: .
j_gene: TRBJ1-3
abundance: few
v_gene: TRBV28
CDR3nt: TGTGCCAGCAGTTACCCAGGGACTGGAAACACCATATATTTT
CDR3aa: CASSYPGTGNTIYF

d_gene: TRBD1
j_gene: TRBJ1-2
abundance: .
v_gene: TRBV7-2
CDR3nt: TGTGCCAGCAGCTTCCTGGGGACAGCCTCTAACTATGGCTACACCTTC
CDR3aa: CASSFLGTASNYGYTF

d_gene: .
j_gene: TRBJ2-5
abundance: .
v_gene: TRBV19
CDR3nt: TGTGCCAGTAGTAGAGGGGGGAACAGGGGTTCGGGGACCCAGTACTTC
CDR3aa: CASSRGGNRGSGTQYF

d_gene: .
j_gene: TRBJ2-2
abundance: .
v_gene: TRBV7-8
CDR3nt: TGTGCCAGCAGCTCCAGGGGGGCGAGGAACACCGGGGAGCTGTTTTTT
CDR3aa: CASSSRGARNTGELFF

d_gene: TRBD2
j_gene: TRBJ2-3
abundance: .
v_gene: TRBV18
CDR3nt: TGTGCCAGCTCAATAGGACTAGCGGGAGGTGCAGATACGCAGTATTTT
CDR3aa: CASSIGLAGGADTQYF

d_gene: .
j_gene: TRBJ2-5
abundance: .
v_gene: TRBV7-7
CDR3nt: TGTGCTAGCAGCTCCCAACAAGAGACCCAGTACTTC
CDR3aa: CASSSQQETQYF

d_gene: TRBD2
j_gene: TRBJ2-5
abundance: .
v_gene: TRBV4-2
CDR3nt: TGTGCCAGCAGAACTAGCGGGGGGGCCTTGGAGACCCAGTACTTC
CDR3aa: CASRTSGGALETQYF

d_gene: TRBD2
j_gene: TRBJ2-3
abundance: .
v_gene: TRBV5-1
CDR3nt: TGCGCCAGCAGCTTGGCTAGCGGGGGCGTCACAGATACGCAGTATTTT
CDR3aa: CASSLASGGVTDTQYF

d_gene: .
j_gene: TRBJ2-7
abundance: .
v_gene: TRBV28
CDR3nt: TGTGCCAGCACATTTGAGTGGGGGGGGCCTCCCTACGAGCAGTACTTC
CDR3aa: CASTFEWGGPPYEQYF

d_gene: .
j_gene: TRBJ1-6
abundance: .
v_gene: TRBV7-6
CDR3nt: TGTGCCAGCAGCTTTTCGACAGTTGGTTCACCCCTCCACTTT
CDR3aa: CASSFSTVGSPLHF

d_gene: TRBD2
j_gene: TRBJ2-7
abundance: .
v_gene: TRBV14
CDR3nt: TGTGCCAGCAGCGATAGCGGGAGCGGGTACGAGCAGTACTTC
CDR3aa: CASSDSGSGYEQYF

d_gene: .
j_gene: TRBJ2-3
abundance: .
v_gene: TRBV6-6
CDR3nt: TGTGCCAGCAGCCAACTAGGGCGCACAGATACGCAGTATTTT
CDR3aa: CASSQLGRTDTQYF

d_gene: .
j_gene: TRBJ1-1
abundance: .
v_gene: TRBV5-1
CDR3nt: TGCGCCAGCAGCCTACTGACAGCCTCGAACACTGAAGCTTTCTTT
CDR3aa: CASSLLTASNTEAFF

d_gene: TRBD2
j_gene: TRBJ2-3
abundance: .
v_gene: TRBV7-9
CDR3nt: TGTGCCAGCAGCTCCTGGCTAGCGGGGGCGGCAGATACGCAGTATTTT
CDR3aa: CASSSWLAGAADTQYF

d_gene: .
j_gene: TRBJ1-6
abundance: .
v_gene: TRBV7-2
CDR3nt: TGTGCCAGCAGCTCACGACAGACCTATAATTCACCCCTCCACTTT
CDR3aa: CASSSRQTYNSPLHF

d_gene: .
j_gene: TRBJ2-7
abundance: .
v_gene: TRBV28
CDR3nt: TGTGCCAGCAGTTTTAGCTCCTACGAGCAGTACTTC
CDR3aa: CASSFSSYEQYF

d_gene: .
j_gene: TRBJ2-5
abundance: .
v_gene: TRBV7-2
CDR3nt: TGTGCCAGCAGCTTTAGCACGGGAAGATCGGGAGAGACCCAGTACTTC
CDR3aa: CASSFSTGRSGETQYF

d_gene: TRBD2
j_gene: TRBJ2-7
abundance: .
v_gene: TRBV4-2
CDR3nt: TGTGCCAGCAGCCAAGCTAACTTAGCGGGGAGCTCCTACGAGCAGTACTTC
CDR3aa: CASSQANLAGSSYEQYF

d_gene: TRBD1
j_gene: TRBJ2-7
abundance: .
v_gene: TRBV6-5
CDR3nt: TGTGCCAGCAGTTACTCGGGACAGGGGGCCTACGAGCAGTACTTC
CDR3aa: CASSYSGQGAYEQYF

d_gene: TRBD2
j_gene: TRBJ2-1
abundance: .
v_gene: TRBV27
CDR3nt: TGTGCCAGCAGTGACTATAGCGGGGGGGCCTATGAGCAGTTCTTC
CDR3aa: CASSDYSGGAYEQFF

d_gene: TRBD2
j_gene: TRBJ2-1
abundance: once
v_gene: TRBV7-2
CDR3nt: TGTGCCAGCAGCCACGGGTTCCTAGCGGGAGGGCCTTACAATGAGCAGTTCTTC
CDR3aa: CASSHGFLAGGPYNEQFF

d_gene: .
j_gene: TRBJ2-2
abundance: .
v_gene: TRBV5-1
CDR3nt: TGCGCCAGCAACCCGACAGGCGCGAACACCGGGGAGCTGTTTTTT
CDR3aa: CASNPTGANTGELFF

d_gene: TRBD1
j_gene: TRBJ2-7
abundance: few
v_gene: TRBV4-1
CDR3nt: TGCGCCAGCAGCCAAGACCGGGACAGTTCCGACGAGCAGTACTTC
CDR3aa: CASSQDRDSSDEQYF

d_gene: .
j_gene: TRBJ1-2
abundance: .
v_gene: TRBV19
CDR3nt: TGTGCCAGTTGGGGGCAGGGATCTTATGGCTACACCTTC
CDR3aa: CASWGQGSYGYTF

d_gene: .
j_gene: TRBJ2-7
abundance: .
v_gene: TRBV9
CDR3nt: TGTGCCAGCAGCGTAGGACCAGACTCAACCTACGAGCAGTACTTC
CDR3aa: CASSVGPDSTYEQYF

d_gene: TRBD2
j_gene: TRBJ2-5
abundance: few
v_gene: TRBV7-3
CDR3nt: TGTGCCAGCGGGCTAGCGGGAGTAGAAGAGACCCAGTACTTC
CDR3aa: CASGLAGVEETQYF

d_gene: TRBD2
j_gene: TRBJ2-5
abundance: .
v_gene: TRBV27
CDR3nt: TGTGCCAGCGTTAAAGCGGGAGCCGACCAAGAGACCCAGTACTTC
CDR3aa: CASVKAGADQETQYF

d_gene: .
j_gene: TRBJ2-3
abundance: .
v_gene: TRBV7-9
CDR3nt: TGTGCCAGCAGCTTAGCGGAAGTAGCTAGCACAGATACGCAGTATTTT
CDR3aa: CASSLAEVASTDTQYF

d_gene: TRBD1
j_gene: TRBJ1-6
abundance: .
v_gene: TRBV5-4
CDR3nt: TGTGCCAGCACCATAGAACAGGGGAAATCACCCCTCCACTTT
CDR3aa: CASTIEQGKSPLHF

d_gene: .
j_gene: TRBJ2-5
abundance: .
v_gene: TRBV28
CDR3nt: TGCCATGTCGGAGGGCGGCACCAAGAGACCCAGTACTTC
CDR3aa: CHVGGRHQETQYF

d_gene: .
j_gene: TRBJ1-1
abundance: .
v_gene: TRBV6-5
CDR3nt: TGTGCCAGCAGTTACTCGACGGGGGTGAACACTGAAGCTTTCTTT
CDR3aa: CASSYSTGVNTEAFF

d_gene: TRBD1
j_gene: TRBJ1-6
abundance: .
v_gene: TRBV15
CDR3nt: TGTGCCACCAGCAGAGGACAGGGAAACTCACCCCTCCACTTT
CDR3aa: CATSRGQGNSPLHF

d_gene: TRBD1
j_gene: TRBJ1-4
abundance: .
v_gene: TRBV5-8
CDR3nt: TGTGCCAGCAGCCCGACAGGGACTAATGAAAAACTGTTTTTT
CDR3aa: CASSPTGTNEKLFF

d_gene: .
j_gene: TRBJ1-1
abundance: .
v_gene: TRBV19
CDR3nt: TGTGCCAGTAGTATGTCTGTATGGAGGAGAGCTTTCTTT
CDR3aa: CASSMSVWRRAFF

d_gene: TRBD1
j_gene: TRBJ1-2
abundance: .
v_gene: TRBV11-2
CDR3nt: TGTGCCAGCAGCTCAGGGACAGGGGGGACCTATGGCTACACCTTC
CDR3aa: CASSSGTGGTYGYTF

d_gene: TRBD1
j_gene: TRBJ2-5
abundance: .
v_gene: TRBV19
CDR3nt: TGTGCCAGTAGTATGGAGGGACAGGGGGCAGAGACCCAGTACTTC
CDR3aa: CASSMEGQGAETQYF

d_gene: TRBD1
j_gene: TRBJ1-2
abundance: .
v_gene: TRBV18
CDR3nt: TGTGCCAGCTCTTGGGACAGCCTCTATGGCTACACCTTC
CDR3aa: CASSWDSLYGYTF

d_gene: .
j_gene: TRBJ1-5
abundance: .
v_gene: TRBV27
CDR3nt: TGTGCCAGCAGTGACAGGAATCAGCCCCAGCATTTT
CDR3aa: CASSDRNQPQHF

d_gene: TRBD1
j_gene: TRBJ2-5
abundance: few
v_gene: TRBV11-3
CDR3nt: TGTGCCAGCAGCGGAGGACAGGGGGAGACCCAGTACTTC
CDR3aa: CASSGGQGETQYF

d_gene: .
j_gene: TRBJ1-4
abundance: .
v_gene: TRBV4-1
CDR3nt: TGCGCCAGCAGCCGCTTTTCGGGGGGTTTGATGGAAAAACTGTTTTTT
CDR3aa: CASSRFSGGLMEKLFF